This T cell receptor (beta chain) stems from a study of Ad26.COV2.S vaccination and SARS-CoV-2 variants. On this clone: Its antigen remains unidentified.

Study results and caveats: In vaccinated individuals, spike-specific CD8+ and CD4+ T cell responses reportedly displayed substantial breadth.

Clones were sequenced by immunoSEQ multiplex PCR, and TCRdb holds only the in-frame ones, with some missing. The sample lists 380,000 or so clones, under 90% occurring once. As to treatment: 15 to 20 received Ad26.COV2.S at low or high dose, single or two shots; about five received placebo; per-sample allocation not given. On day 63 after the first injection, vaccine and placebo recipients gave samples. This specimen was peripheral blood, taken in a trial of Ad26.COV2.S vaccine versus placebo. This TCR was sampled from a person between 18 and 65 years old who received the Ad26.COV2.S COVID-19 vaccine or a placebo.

The CDR3 coding sequence is TGTGCCGCCTGTGAGCGGGCAAGTGAGCAGTTCTTC. Its protein product is CAACERASEQFF. The chain couples TRBV10-3 to TRBJ2-1, with TRBD2 as a possible D gene (6 bases). Trimming shortened V by 11 bases and J by 9 bases, and 17 bases separated the two germline ends. The CDR3 sequence is 12 residues long. Germline V CDR1 and CDR2: ENHRY, SYGVKD.